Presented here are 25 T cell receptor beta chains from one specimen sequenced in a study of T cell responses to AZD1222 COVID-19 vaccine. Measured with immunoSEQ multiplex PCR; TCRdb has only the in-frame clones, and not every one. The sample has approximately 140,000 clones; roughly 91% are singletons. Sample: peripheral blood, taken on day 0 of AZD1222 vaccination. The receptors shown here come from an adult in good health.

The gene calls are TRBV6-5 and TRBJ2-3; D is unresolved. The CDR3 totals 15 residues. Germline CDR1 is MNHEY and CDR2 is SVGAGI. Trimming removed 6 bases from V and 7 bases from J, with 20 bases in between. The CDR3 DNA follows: TGTGCCAGCAGACAAAACCTAGGATTTAGGAATACGCAGTATTTT. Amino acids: CASRQNLGFRNTQYF.

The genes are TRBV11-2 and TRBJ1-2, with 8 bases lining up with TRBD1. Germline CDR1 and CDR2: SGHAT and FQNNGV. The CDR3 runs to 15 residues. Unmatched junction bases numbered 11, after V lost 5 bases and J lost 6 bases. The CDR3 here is CASSLHSPGGNGYTF. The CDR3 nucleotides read TGTGCCAGCAGCCTCCACTCACCAGGGGGCAATGGCTACACCTTC.

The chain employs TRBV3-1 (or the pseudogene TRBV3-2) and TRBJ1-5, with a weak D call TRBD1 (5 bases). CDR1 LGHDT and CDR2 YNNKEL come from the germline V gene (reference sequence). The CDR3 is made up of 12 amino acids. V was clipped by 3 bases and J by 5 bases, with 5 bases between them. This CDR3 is CASSQGHQPQHF. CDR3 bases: TGTGCCAGCAGCCAGGGGCATCAGCCCCAGCATTTT.

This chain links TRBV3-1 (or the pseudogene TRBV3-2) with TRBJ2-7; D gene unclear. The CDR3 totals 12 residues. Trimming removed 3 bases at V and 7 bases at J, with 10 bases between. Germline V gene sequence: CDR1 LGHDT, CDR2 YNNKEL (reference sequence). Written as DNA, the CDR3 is TGTGCCAGCAGCCATGACCCCGGGGAGCAGTACTTC. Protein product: CASSHDPGEQYF.

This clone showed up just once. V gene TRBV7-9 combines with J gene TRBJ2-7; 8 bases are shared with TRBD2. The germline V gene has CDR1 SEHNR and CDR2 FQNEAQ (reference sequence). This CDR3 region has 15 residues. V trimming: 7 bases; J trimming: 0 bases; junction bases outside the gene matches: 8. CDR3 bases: TGTGCCAGCACCCTGACTAGCGCTTCCTCCTACGAGCAGTACTTC. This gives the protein CASTLTSASSYEQYF.

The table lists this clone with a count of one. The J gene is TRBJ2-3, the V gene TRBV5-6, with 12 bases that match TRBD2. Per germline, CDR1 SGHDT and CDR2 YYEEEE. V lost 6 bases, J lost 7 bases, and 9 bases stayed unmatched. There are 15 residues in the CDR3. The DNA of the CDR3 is TGTGCCAGCACCCTACTAGCGGGAGGAACCTATACGCAGTATTTT. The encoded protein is CASTLLAGGTYTQYF.

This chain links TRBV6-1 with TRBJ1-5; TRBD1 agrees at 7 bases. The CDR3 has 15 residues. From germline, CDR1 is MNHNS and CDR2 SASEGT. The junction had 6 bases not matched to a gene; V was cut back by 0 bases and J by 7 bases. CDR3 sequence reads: CASSEAPDREQPQHF. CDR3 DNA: TGTGCCAGCAGTGAAGCGCCAGACAGGGAACAGCCCCAGCATTTT.

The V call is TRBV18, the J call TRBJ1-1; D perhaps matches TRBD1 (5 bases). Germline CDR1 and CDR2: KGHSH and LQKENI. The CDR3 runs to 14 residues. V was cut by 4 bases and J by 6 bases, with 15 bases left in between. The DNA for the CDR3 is TGTGCCAGCTCACAGGCCAGGGAGCCCCCTGAAGCTTTCTTT. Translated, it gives CASSQAREPPEAFF.

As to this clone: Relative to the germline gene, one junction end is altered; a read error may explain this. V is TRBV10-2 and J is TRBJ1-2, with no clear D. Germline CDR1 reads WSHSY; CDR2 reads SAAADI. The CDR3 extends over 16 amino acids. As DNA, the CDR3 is TGCGCCAGCAGTCCTAGAAGGGCCAGGATTAACGATGGCTACACCTTC. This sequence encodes CASSPRRARINDGYTF.

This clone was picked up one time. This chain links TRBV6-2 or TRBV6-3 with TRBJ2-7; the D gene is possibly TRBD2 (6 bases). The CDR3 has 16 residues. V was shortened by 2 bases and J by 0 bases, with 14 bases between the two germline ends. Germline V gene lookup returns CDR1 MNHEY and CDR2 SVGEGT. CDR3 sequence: CASSYPSGGPSYEQYF. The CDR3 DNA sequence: TGTGCCAGCAGTTACCCAAGCGGAGGGCCCTCCTACGAGCAGTACTTC.

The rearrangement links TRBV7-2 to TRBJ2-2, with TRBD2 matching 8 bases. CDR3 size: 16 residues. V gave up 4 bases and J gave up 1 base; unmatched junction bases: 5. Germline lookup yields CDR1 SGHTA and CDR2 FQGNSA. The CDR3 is CASSWKRGRNTGELFF. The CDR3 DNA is TGTGCCAGCAGCTGGAAGCGGGGGCGGAACACCGGGGAGCTGTTTTTT.

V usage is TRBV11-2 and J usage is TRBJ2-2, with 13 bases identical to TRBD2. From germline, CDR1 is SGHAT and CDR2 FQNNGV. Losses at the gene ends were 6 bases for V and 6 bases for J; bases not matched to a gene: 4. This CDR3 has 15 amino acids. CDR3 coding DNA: TGTGCCAGCAGGGAACTAGCGGGGGGGCCCGGGGAGCTGTTTTTT. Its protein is CASRELAGGPGELFF.

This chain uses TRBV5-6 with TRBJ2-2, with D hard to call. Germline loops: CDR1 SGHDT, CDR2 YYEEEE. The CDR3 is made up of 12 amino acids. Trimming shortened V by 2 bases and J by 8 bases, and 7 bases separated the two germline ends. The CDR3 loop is CASSLTAGELFF. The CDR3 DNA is TGTGCCAGCAGCTTAACCGCAGGGGAGCTGTTTTTT.

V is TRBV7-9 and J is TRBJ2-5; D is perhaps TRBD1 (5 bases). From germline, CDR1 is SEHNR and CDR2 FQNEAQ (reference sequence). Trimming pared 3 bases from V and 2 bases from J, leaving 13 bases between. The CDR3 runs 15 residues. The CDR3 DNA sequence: TGTGCCAGCAGCTTGGCCTTGGGGCCTCAAGAGACCCAGTACTTC. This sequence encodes CASSLALGPQETQYF. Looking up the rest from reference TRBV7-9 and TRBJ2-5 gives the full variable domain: DTGVSQNPRHKITKRGQNVTFRCDPISEHNRLYWYRQTLGQGPEFLTYFQNEAQLEKSRLLSDRFSAERPKGSFSTLEIQRTEQGDSAMYLCASSLALGPQETQYFGPGTRLLVL.

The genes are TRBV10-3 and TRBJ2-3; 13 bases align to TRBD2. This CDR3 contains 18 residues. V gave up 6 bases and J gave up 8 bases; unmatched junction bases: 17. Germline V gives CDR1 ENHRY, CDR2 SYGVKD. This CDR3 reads CAIRRTSGSDGGGATQYF. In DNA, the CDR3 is TGTGCCATCAGGCGGACTAGCGGGAGCGATGGGGGAGGGGCTACGCAGTATTTT.

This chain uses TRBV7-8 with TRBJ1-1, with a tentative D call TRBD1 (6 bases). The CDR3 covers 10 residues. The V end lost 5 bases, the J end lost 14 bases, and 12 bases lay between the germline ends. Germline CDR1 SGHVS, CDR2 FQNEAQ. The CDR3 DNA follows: TGTGCCAGCAGCCTACACAGGGTCTTCTTT. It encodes CASSLHRVFF.

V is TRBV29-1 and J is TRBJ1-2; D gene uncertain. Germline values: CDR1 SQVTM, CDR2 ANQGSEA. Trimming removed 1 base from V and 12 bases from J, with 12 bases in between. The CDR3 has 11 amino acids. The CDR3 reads CSVEVFPPNTF. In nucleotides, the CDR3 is TGCAGCGTTGAAGTATTCCCCCCGAACACCTTC.

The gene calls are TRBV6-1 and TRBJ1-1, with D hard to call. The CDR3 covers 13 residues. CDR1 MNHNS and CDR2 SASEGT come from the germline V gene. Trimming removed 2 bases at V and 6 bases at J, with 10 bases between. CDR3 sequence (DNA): TGTGCCAGCAGTGAATCTCATGTAGCTGAAGCTTTCTTT. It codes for CASSESHVAEAFF.

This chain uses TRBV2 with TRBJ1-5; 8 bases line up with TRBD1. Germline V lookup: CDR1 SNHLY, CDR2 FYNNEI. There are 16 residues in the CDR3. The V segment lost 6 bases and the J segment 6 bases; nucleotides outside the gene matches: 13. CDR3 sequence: CASSLTGDRRTQPQHF. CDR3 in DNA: TGTGCCAGCAGCCTAACTGGGGACAGGCGGACTCAGCCCCAGCATTTT.

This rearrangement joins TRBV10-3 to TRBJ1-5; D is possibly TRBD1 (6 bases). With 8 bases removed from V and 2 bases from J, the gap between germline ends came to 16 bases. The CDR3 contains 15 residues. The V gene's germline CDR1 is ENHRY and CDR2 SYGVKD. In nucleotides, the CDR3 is TGTGCCATCGCGGCTGACAGGTCGGGCAATCAGCCCCAGCATTTT. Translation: CAIAADRSGNQPQHF.

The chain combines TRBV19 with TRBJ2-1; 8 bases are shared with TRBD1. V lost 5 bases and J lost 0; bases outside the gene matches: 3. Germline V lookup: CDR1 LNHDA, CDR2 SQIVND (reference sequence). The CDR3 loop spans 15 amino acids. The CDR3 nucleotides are TGTGCCAGTAGTCCCGACAGGGGCTCCTACAATGAGCAGTTCTTC. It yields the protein CASSPDRGSYNEQFF.

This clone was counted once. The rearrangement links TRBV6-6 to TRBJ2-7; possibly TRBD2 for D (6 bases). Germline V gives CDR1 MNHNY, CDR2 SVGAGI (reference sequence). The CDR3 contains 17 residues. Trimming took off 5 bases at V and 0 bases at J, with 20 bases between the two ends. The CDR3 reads CASSRTVSRLGSYEQYF. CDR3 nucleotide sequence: TGTGCCAGCAGTCGGACCGTCTCTAGACTAGGCTCCTACGAGCAGTACTTC.

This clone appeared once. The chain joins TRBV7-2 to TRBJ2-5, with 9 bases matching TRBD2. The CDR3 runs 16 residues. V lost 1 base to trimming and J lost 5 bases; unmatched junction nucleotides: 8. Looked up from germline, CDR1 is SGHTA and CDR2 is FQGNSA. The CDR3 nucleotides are TGTGCCAGCAGCTTAGTGTCAGCGGGGGGTTTGGAGACCCAGTACTTC. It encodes CASSLVSAGGLETQYF.

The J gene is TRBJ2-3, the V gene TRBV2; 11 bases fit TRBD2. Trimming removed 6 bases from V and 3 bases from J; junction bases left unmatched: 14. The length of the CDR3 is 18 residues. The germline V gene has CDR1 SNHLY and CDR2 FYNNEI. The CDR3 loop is CASRGGLAGGPLTDTQYF. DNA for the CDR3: TGTGCCAGCAGGGGTGGTCTAGCGGGAGGCCCATTGACAGATACGCAGTATTTT.

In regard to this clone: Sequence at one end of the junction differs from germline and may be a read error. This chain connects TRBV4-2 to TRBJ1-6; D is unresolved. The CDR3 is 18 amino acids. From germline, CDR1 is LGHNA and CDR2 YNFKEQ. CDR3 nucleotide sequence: TGTGCCAGCAGCCAAGATCCCCTTTCGGGCGCTTATAGTTCACCCCTCCACTTT. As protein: CASSQDPLSGAYSSPLHF.